This T cell receptor (beta chain) derives from a study of metastatic and nonmetastatic thyroid tumors. On the study more broadly: Repertoire data that came from the blood and tumor or nodule tissue of malignant and benign thyroid patients were compared.

Patients had received no treatment of any kind before thyroid surgery. TCRdb re-called the PCR reads via MiXCR. The sample yields some 5,700 clones, around a quarter seen once. The V gene lost 4 bases and the J gene lost 7 bases, with 11 bases spanning the gap. The CDR3 spans 12 residues. Germline assignment: CDR1 LGHDT and CDR2 YNNKEL (reference sequence). The clonotype originates from a male donor with papillary thyroid cancer or a benign thyroid nodule (not recorded which). Some clones in this sample may be carry-over from other donors' samples. The chain links TRBV3-1 to TRBJ2-7; D is perhaps TRBD1 (6 bases). Material: adjacent normal tissue. CDR3 region: CASSPTQGEQYF. Here the CDR3 DNA reads TGTGCCAGCAGCCCGACCCAGGGGGAGCAGTACTTC.